What follows are 24 T cell receptor beta chains derived from one specimen sequenced in a study of T cell repertoires in cytomegalovirus infection. In TCRdb, the reads were re-called with MiXCR into one record per CDR3 protein. The sample includes about 220,000 distinct CDR3 sequences, about 40% of them seen just once. Antigens for these TCRs are unknown. Source: CD8+ T cells from cultured PBMCs, taken from culture after CMV antigen stimulation. The receptor source for this set is a human donor in good health (CMV status not recorded). Some clones in this sample may be carry-over from other donors' samples.

This clonotype was counted only a few times. The chain employs TRBV27 and TRBJ2-3; TRBD1 matches 9 bases. The junction had 3 bases not matched to a gene; V was cut back by 3 bases and J by 2 bases. The length of the CDR3 is 15 residues. Germline V lookup: CDR1 MNHEY, CDR2 SMNVEV (reference sequence). CDR3 region: CASSFRDRVTDTQYF. The CDR3 coding sequence is TGTGCCAGCAGTTTCCGGGACAGGGTCACAGATACGCAGTATTTT.

At least ten counts were recorded for this clonotype. CDR3 in DNA: TGTGCCAGCAGCTTTCCGGGAGCGGACAATGAGCAGTTCTTC. Its protein is CASSFPGADNEQFF. The genes are TRBV7-2 and TRBJ2-1; D is possibly TRBD2 (6 bases). This CDR3 has 14 residues. Germline loops: CDR1 SGHTA, CDR2 FQGNSA. Trimming stripped 3 bases from V and 5 bases from J, with 11 bases between. Supplemented by reference TRBV7-2 and TRBJ2-1, the full variable domain reads GAGVSQSPSNKVTEKGKDVELRCDPISGHTALYWYRQSLGQGLEFLIYFQGNSAPDKSGLPSDRFSAERTGGSVSTLTIQRTQQEDSAVYLCASSFPGADNEQFFGPGTRLTVL.

This clonotype has a single count. The chain joins TRBV25-1 to TRBJ2-2; D possibly matches TRBD1 or TRBD2 (5 bases each). CDR3 size: 12 residues. Germline V lookup: CDR1 MGHDK, CDR2 SYGVNS. Trimming stripped 7 bases from V and 6 bases from J, with 9 bases between. The CDR3 DNA reads TGTGCCAGCACTGGGGACCCCGGGGAGCTGTTTTTT. Its translation: CASTGDPGELFF.

This clonotype was detected a few times. Relative to the germline gene, one junction end is altered; a read error may explain this. This chain joins TRBV7-2 and TRBJ2-1, with D possibly TRBD2 on 5 matching bases. Germline lookup yields CDR1 SGHTA and CDR2 FQGNSA. The CDR3 is made up of 11 amino acids. The CDR3 nucleotides are TGTGCCAGCAGCTTATTTGGGGTAGCGCTCTTC. Amino acid sequence: CASSLFGVALF.

The chain uses TRBV28 and TRBJ2-1; D is uncertain. Trimming shortened V by 5 bases and J by 5 bases, and 10 bases separated the two germline ends. From germline, CDR1 is MDHEN and CDR2 SYDVKM. There are 13 residues in the CDR3. The chain's CDR3 is CASSPDLDNEQFF. CDR3 DNA sequence: TGTGCCAGCAGTCCGGACCTTGACAATGAGCAGTTCTTC. The variable domain in full, completed from reference TRBV28 and TRBJ2-1, reads DVKVTQSSRYLVKRTGEKVFLECVQDMDHENMFWYRQDPGLGLRLIYFSYDVKMKEKGDIPEGYSVSREKKERFSLILESASTNQTSMYLCASSPDLDNEQFFGPGTRLTVL.

The V call is TRBV7-8, the J call TRBJ1-1, with 7 bases aligning to TRBD1. V shed 5 bases, J shed 9 bases, and the junction held 15 bases outside the gene matches. Germline assignment: CDR1 SGHVS and CDR2 FQNEAQ. The CDR3 length is 15 residues. The CDR3 is CASSLTAGGGGKAFF. The CDR3, as DNA: TGTGCCAGCAGCCTGACCGCAGGGGGAGGAGGAAAAGCTTTCTTT.

The chain employs TRBV6-2 or TRBV6-3 and TRBJ2-1, with TRBD1 matching over 9 bases. The J segment lost 7 bases and the V segment lost 6 bases, leaving 22 bases of the junction unmatched. The germline V gene has CDR1 MNHEY and CDR2 SVGEGT. The CDR3 is made up of 19 amino acids. The CDR3 protein is CASSRLGTGRGGVENEQFF. In DNA, the CDR3 is TGTGCCAGCAGCCGATTAGGGACAGGGCGAGGGGGGGTTGAAAATGAGCAGTTCTTC.

This chain uses TRBV7-6 with TRBJ1-5, with D unclear. The V end was cut by 5 bases, the J end by 0 bases, with 5 bases between. Germline V gene sequence: CDR1 SGHVS, CDR2 FNYEAQ. CDR3 length: 13 residues. DNA for the CDR3: TGTGCCAGCAGCATCATTAGCAATCAGCCCCAGCATTTT. Residues: CASSIISNQPQHF.

This clonotype has more than one count but fewer than ten. The chain links TRBV19 to TRBJ2-2; no clear D gene. The germline V and J ends were trimmed by 10 bases and 11 bases, with 17 bases remaining between them. CDR1 and CDR2 from the germline V gene are LNHDA and SQIVND (reference sequence). The CDR3 is made up of 12 amino acids. The CDR3 spells CATSPDSSELFF. CDR3 coding DNA: TGTGCCACCTCCCCCGACTCGAGTGAGCTGTTTTTT. The whole variable domain, remainder taken from reference TRBV19 and TRBJ2-2, is DGGITQSPKYLFRKEGQNVTLSCEQNLNHDAMYWYRQDPGQGLRLIYYSQIVNDFQKGDIAEGYSVSREKKESFPLTVTSAQKNPTAFYLCATSPDSSELFFGEGSRLTVL.

J is TRBJ2-7 and V is TRBV10-3; 14 bases line up with TRBD2. This CDR3 spans 16 amino acids. Germline V gene data show CDR1 as ENHRY and CDR2 as SYGVKD. The junction had 7 bases not matched to a gene; V was cut back by 5 bases and J by 4 bases. The CDR3 protein is CAISQGGTSGRYEQYF. The CDR3, as DNA: TGTGCCATCAGTCAGGGGGGGACTAGCGGGAGATACGAGCAGTACTTC.

The chain joins TRBV7-6 to TRBJ2-3, with D unresolved. Germline V gene data show CDR1 as SGHVS and CDR2 as FNYEAQ. The V end lost 1 base, the J end lost 0 bases, and 5 bases lay between the germline ends. The CDR3 runs 14 residues. CDR3 in amino acids: CASSLDDSTDTQYF. CDR3 in DNA: TGTGCCAGCAGCTTAGACGATAGCACAGATACGCAGTATTTT.

The chain uses TRBV7-4 and TRBJ1-1; D gene unclear. From germline, CDR1 is SGHVT and CDR2 SQSDAQ. V shed 1 base and J shed 6 bases, with 21 bases lying between them. CDR3 length: 17 amino acids. CDR3 in amino acids: CASSLVGFLQSAPEAFF. The CDR3, as DNA: TGTGCCAGCAGCTTAGTGGGGTTCTTGCAGAGCGCCCCTGAAGCTTTCTTT.

This clonotype was observed a handful of times. The chain is built from TRBV7-4 and TRBJ1-2, with 10 bases identical to TRBD1. This CDR3 is built from 14 residues. Germline CDR1 is SGHVT and CDR2 is SQSDAQ. The ends lost 3 bases at V and 6 bases at J; junction bases unmatched: 4. For the CDR3, the DNA is TGTGCCAGCAGCTTGGAGACAGGGGGCAATGGCTACACCTTC. This translates into CASSLETGGNGYTF.

The rearrangement uses TRBV20-1 and TRBJ1-1; TRBD1 agrees at 12 bases. Germline CDR1 reads DFQATT; CDR2 reads SNEGSKA (reference sequence). The CDR3 consists of 18 residues. J lost 3 bases, V lost 5 bases, and 16 bases had no gene match. The CDR3 spells CSADTPGQGAQEHTEAFF. The CDR3 coding sequence is TGCAGTGCTGACACGCCGGGACAGGGGGCCCAGGAGCACACTGAAGCTTTCTTT.

The table lists this clonotype with many counts. The chain joins TRBV7-2 to TRBJ2-5, with 7 bases identical to TRBD1. The germline V gene has CDR1 SGHTA and CDR2 FQGNSA. The CDR3 runs to 14 residues. The J segment lost 3 bases and the V segment lost 2 bases, leaving 3 bases of the junction unmatched. Here the CDR3 DNA reads TGTGCCAGCAGCTTACCCGACAGGGAAGAGACCCAGTACTTC. Translation gives CASSLPDREETQYF.

V gene TRBV7-9 combines with J gene TRBJ2-3, with D possibly TRBD1 on 5 matching bases. CDR3 length: 14 amino acids. Germline CDR1 SEHNR, CDR2 FQNEAQ (reference sequence). V lost 5 bases and J lost 3, with 12 bases in between. In DNA, the CDR3 is TGTGCCAGCAGCCCAGACGGACAAACAGATACGCAGTATTTT. Translating it yields CASSPDGQTDTQYF.

The chain is built from TRBV19 and TRBJ2-5; D is possibly TRBD2 (6 bases). Per germline, CDR1 LNHDA and CDR2 SQIVND (reference sequence). The length of the CDR3 is 16 residues. V lost 6 bases and J 8 bases, leaving 25 bases between the germline ends. CDR3 nucleotide sequence: TGTGCCAGTAGCACTCTCCGGACGGCACAAGCGGGTACCCAGTACTTC. It is translated as CASSTLRTAQAGTQYF. Full variable domain (missing parts from reference TRBV19 and TRBJ2-5): DGGITQSPKYLFRKEGQNVTLSCEQNLNHDAMYWYRQDPGQGLRLIYYSQIVNDFQKGDIAEGYSVSREKKESFPLTVTSAQKNPTAFYLCASSTLRTAQAGTQYFGPGTRLLVL.

This clonotype was seen a single time. The rearrangement links TRBV28 to TRBJ2-1; possibly TRBD2 for D (5 bases). V was cut by 4 bases and J by 1 base, with 17 bases left in between. CDR3 length: 17 residues. Germline-derived CDR1 and CDR2 are MDHEN and SYDVKM. The CDR3 coding sequence is TGTGCCAGCAGTTCCCTGGAGGCTAACCTGTCCTACAATGAGCAGTTCTTC. This codes for CASSSLEANLSYNEQFF.

The gene calls are TRBV11-2 and TRBJ2-2; D is possibly TRBD1 or TRBD2 (5 bases each). The V end lost 4 bases, the J end lost 6 bases, and 15 bases lay between the germline ends. Germline CDR1 reads SGHAT; CDR2 reads FQNNGV. The CDR3 extends over 15 amino acids. Written as DNA, the CDR3 is TGTGCCAGCAGCTCCCCTTTAAGGGGAGCCGGGGAGCTGTTTTTT. Encoded protein: CASSSPLRGAGELFF.

The V gene is TRBV7-4, the J gene TRBJ2-2, with a possible D match to TRBD2 (6 bases). Germline V CDR1 and CDR2: SGHVT, SQSDAQ. The V gene lost 7 bases and the J gene lost 5 bases, with 17 bases spanning the gap. The CDR3 is 15 residues long. The CDR3 nucleotides read TGTGCCAGCACCGGAAGCACTAGCTTGACCGGGGAGCTGTTTTTT. Translation gives CASTGSTSLTGELFF.

This chain connects TRBV29-1 to TRBJ1-2; D gene ambiguous. Germline CDR1 reads SQVTM; CDR2 reads ANQGSEA. V was shortened by 5 bases and J by 9 bases, with 10 bases between the two germline ends. The CDR3 covers 10 residues. The DNA of the CDR3 is TGCAGCGTTCACCATCGGAGCTACACCTTC. It specifies CSVHHRSYTF.

This clonotype showed up just a few times. V gene TRBV18 combines with J gene TRBJ2-3; D remains unclear. Looked up from germline, CDR1 is KGHSH and CDR2 is LQKENI. V dropped 5 bases and J dropped 6 bases, with 3 bases sitting between them. This CDR3 contains 10 residues. The CDR3 protein is CASSIDTQYF. The CDR3 nucleotides read TGTGCCAGCTCAATCGATACGCAGTATTTT.

The sample holds many counts of this clonotype. The V gene is TRBV7-9, the J gene TRBJ1-1; 9 bases are a match to TRBD1. The germline CDR1 and CDR2 sequences are SEHNR and FQNEAQ (reference sequence). The CDR3 has 14 amino acids. V shed 6 bases and J 1 base; nucleotides not matched to a gene: 3. This chain's CDR3 is CASRSQGANTEAFF. As DNA, the CDR3 is TGTGCCAGCAGATCACAGGGGGCGAACACTGAAGCTTTCTTT.

The chain is built from TRBV2 and TRBJ2-7; either TRBD1 or TRBD2 may fit D (6 bases each). CDR3 length: 15 amino acids. Germline-derived CDR1 and CDR2 are SNHLY and FYNNEI. Trimming removed 7 bases at V and 1 base at J, with 17 bases between. CDR3 in amino acids: CASIIKGGRSYEQYF. The DNA for the CDR3 is TGTGCCAGCATTATAAAGGGGGGCCGTTCCTACGAGCAGTACTTC.